This T cell receptor beta chain stems from a study of T cells after yellow fever vaccination. Study in general: Fractions of limited cellularity were prepared by means of SMART-Seq v4 Ultra Low Input.

One entry per CDR3 protein, called by TCRdb with MiXCR from the 5' RACE reads. The sample consists of about 400,000 distinct CDR3 sequences, more than 9% of them appearing once. Trimming removed 5 bases from V and 0 bases from J; junction bases left unmatched: 4. The CDR3 is 15 residues long. Germline CDR1 is DFQATT and CDR2 is SNEGSKA (reference sequence). The study's findings and limits: Abundant bulk-derived clonotypes could contaminate FACS-sorted repertoires.

Comment on this clonotype: Antigen: not known.

The sequences come from PBMCs, collected on the day of the first yellow fever vaccination. The source of this sequence is a man between 18 and 29 years old who received the YFV17D yellow fever vaccine. The rearrangement links TRBV20-1 to TRBJ2-6, with 7 nucleotides matching TRBD1. The CDR3 is CSAGTDPSGANVLTF. The CDR3 nucleotides are TGCAGTGCTGGGACAGACCCCTCTGGGGCCAACGTCCTGACTTTC.